This paragraph covers one T cell receptor (beta chain) sequence. What antigen it recognizes has not been identified. Base-call qualities are not available, and no considerably larger clone is one nucleotide away. This record comes from a study of blood T cell repertoires in COVID-19 (dated by TCRdb to the early 2020s). The study in broad terms: Samples covering the acute and convalescent phases of COVID-19 were provided by collaborators in the United States, Italy and Spain. The prospective study material was composed of cDNA or gDNA derived from T cells, B-cell-depleted T cells, or PBMCs. Subjects who had been exposed to COVID-19, were actively infected with it, or had recovered from it provided the deeply sampled blood TCRbeta repertoires that made up the dataset. A freely available public database, intended as a resource for researchers studying the immune response to SARS-CoV-2, is where the repertoires were released. The samples were drawn from two sources: the first 160 participants of the ongoing ImmuneRACE study, and fewer than 1,500 subjects contributed by 6 global collaborators. A de-identified subject ID, COVID-19 status, age in years and sex were almost always included in the sample metadata. Where HLA class I and class II types were available, the types were taken from metadata supplied by the sample provider, not from assay-based typing.

TCRbeta CDR3 regions were amplified from genomic DNA using the immunoSEQ Assay, a bias-controlled multiplex PCR. As for the original processing: The number of nucleated cells in each sample was estimated from the amplification of reference gene primers within the assay. Sequence reads were collapsed and filtered to measure the absolute abundance of every unique TCRbeta CDR3 rearrangement. For each sample, productive Simpson clonality was calculated by taking the square root of Simpson's diversity index across productive rearrangements. As stored in TCRdb, this immuneACCESS dataset retains in-frame rearrangements with V and J assigned. A fraction of the clones does not appear; measured against another copy, unresolved V genes explain less than half of the discrepancy, and the remainder lacks a known reason. For V, J and clone size, that table is used; D and trimming come from the DNA. In all, the sample holds about 43,000 clones, and approximately 83% of those were seen once. The top ten constitute around 40% of the sample.

The germline V gene (reference sequence) gives CDR1 as MNHEY and CDR2 as SMNVEV. V and J lose 3 bases and 4 bases, and a span of 18 bases separates them. The CDR3 sequence holds 16 residues, the cysteine and phenylalanine included. Only CDR3 DNA remains: 48 bases, in frame from the first base. Each collaborating institution followed its own protocols to collect whole blood in K2EDTA tubes. For TCRbeta analysis, collaborators shipped samples in one of three forms: frozen whole blood, isolated PBMCs, or DNA extracted from either of those sample types. What the work shows at the level of the full study, not this receptor alone: Clinical and demographic metadata were provided uncurated, with the amount varying by source and participant.

This clonotype was obtained from an elderly woman with acute or convalescent COVID-19. The V and J segments used are TRBV27 and TRBJ1-1; a tentative D match to TRBD1 spans 5 bases. Sequencing was carried out using peripheral blood. The CDR3 in this case is CASSFSGGRVGTEAFF. The sequence in DNA is TGTGCCAGCAGTTTTTCGGGGGGTCGCGTGGGCACTGAAGCTTTCTTT.